The TCR beta chain described here comes from a study of T-cell reconstitution after alpha-beta-depleted transplantation in children. A word on this clonotype: Its target is not known.

Whole-study findings and limits: Diversity of TCRbeta at day 60 was high in some patients, arising from surviving recipient T cells and thymic progenitors. The main origin of T-cell counts and diversity one year after transplant was newly produced T cells.

TCRbeta library construction was performed incorporating unique molecular identifiers. In TCRdb, the PCR reads were re-called with MiXCR into one record per CDR3 protein. The data contain roughly 220,000 distinct CDR3 sequences, approximately 8.4% of them singletons. This receptor was obtained from a male patient between 2 and 15 years old who had a stem cell transplant for acute myeloid leukemia, so the T cells may come from the graft donor. The sample was PBMCs, mostly from graft donor cells, taken 360 days after TCRalphabeta/CD19-depleted stem cell transplant.

The CDR3 reads CASSPSGLNTEAFF. Written as DNA, the CDR3 is TGTGCCAGCTCACCTTCAGGGTTGAACACTGAAGCTTTCTTT. This chain uses TRBV18 with TRBJ1-1; D is possibly TRBD1 (5 bases). The germline V gene encodes CDR1 KGHSH and CDR2 LQKENI. The CDR3 has 14 residues. V lost 3 bases and J lost 0, with 8 bases in between.